This T cell receptor beta chain emerged from a study of cytomegalovirus exposure and HLA in healthy donors. The donors (healthy individuals) were bone marrow donors. Primers for the PCR totalled 60 Vbeta and 13 Jbeta. The data were produced by immunoSEQ multiplex PCR, yet TCRdb's version contains in-frame clones alone and is incomplete. Of about 120,000 clones in the sample, approximately 82% were seen once. Concerning this clone itself: What it binds is not known.

The study, taken as a whole, reports: Under in vitro conditions, a few CMV-associated chains were confirmed as specific for CMV antigens. Upon later analysis, HLA-associated TCR beta chains proved more clonally expanded than other, equally common chains. Prior analysis indicated that the majority of TCR beta V segments exhibited productivity approximately 87% or approximately 30% of the time.

This CDR3 spans 18 amino acids. Sample: PBMCs. The V call is TRBV7-5, the J call TRBJ1-6. TRBV7-5 is a documented pseudogene. The TCR originated in a man aged 18 to 30 in good health and CMV-seropositive. The CDR3 spells CARSPLIDDRDFNSPLHF. The CDR3 DNA reads TGTGCCAGAAGCCCACTGATTGATGACCGGGATTTCAATTCACCCCTCCACTTT.